These T cell receptor beta chains were read from a single sample in a study of cytomegalovirus exposure and HLA in healthy donors. The repertoire was sequenced with immunoSEQ multiplex PCR; TCRdb's copy has only in-frame clones and lacks some. The data show 93,000 or so clones, around three quarters seen once. Material for sequencing was PBMCs. These receptors were obtained from a man aged 45-65 years in good health and CMV-seropositive. Each CDR3 is given with its conserved first and last residue. D genes are given only for firm matches. Size tells how often a clone was seen (once, few, many) or the class of an expanded clone, and some rows leave it out.

clone size	V gene	D gene	J gene	CDR3 DNA	CDR3 protein
NA	TRBV7-9	NA	TRBJ2-1	TGTTCCAGCAGCCGCAGGGTGAATGAGCAGTTCTTC	CSSSRRVNEQFF
NA	TRBV9	TRBD1	TRBJ2-5	TGTGCCAGCAGCGTAGCTTCCGGGACAGGTCAAGAGACCCAGTACTTC	CASSVASGTGQETQYF
NA	TRBV6-6	NA	TRBJ1-1	TGTGCCAGCAGTTTAACCACAGGGATTGAAGCTTTCTTT	CASSLTTGIEAFF
NA	TRBV29-1	TRBD2	TRBJ2-7	TGCAGCGTTGAAAGGAGACTAGCGGGAGCCTACGAGCAGTACTTC	CSVERRLAGAYEQYF
NA	TRBV5-1	NA	TRBJ1-2	TGCGCCAGCAGCTTGGGGAACGTGGGGGGCTATGGCTACACCTTC	CASSLGNVGGYGYTF
NA	TRBV18	TRBD1	TRBJ1-1	TGTGCCAGCTCAGCCCGGACAGGGGAAGAGAACACTGAAGCTTTCTTT	CASSARTGEENTEAFF
NA	TRBV9	TRBD1	TRBJ2-2	TGTGCCAGCAGCACTAGGGGACAGGGGGACGGGGAGCTGTTTTTT	CASSTRGQGDGELFF
few	TRBV6-5	NA	TRBJ2-7	TGTGCCAGCAGTTACACCCGGACTATAACCTACGAGCAGTACTTC	CASSYTRTITYEQYF
NA	TRBV27	NA	TRBJ2-7	TGTGCCAGCAGTTTAACCTCTACAGCCTACGAGCAGTACTTC	CASSLTSTAYEQYF
once	TRBV7-9	NA	TRBJ2-5	TGTGCCAGCAGCCTTTGGGACTTACAAGAGACCCAGTACTTC	CASSLWDLQETQYF
NA	TRBV4-1	TRBD2	TRBJ2-5	TGCGCCAGCAGCCAAGAAGGAGGGCTAGCGGGAGAACAGTACTTC	CASSQEGGLAGEQYF
once	TRBV7-2	TRBD2	TRBJ2-7	TGTGCCAGCCGAAGCGGACTAGTGCCCTACGAGCAGTACTTC	CASRSGLVPYEQYF
NA	TRBV10-3	TRBD1	TRBJ1-5	TGTGCCATGGGGGAGGGACAGGGTTTATCTGTGGGTGGAGGTCAGCCCCAGCATTTT	CAMGEGQGLSVGGGQPQHF
NA	TRBV6-4	NA	TRBJ2-2	TGTGCCAGCAGCCGCAACCCCGGGACATCCACCGGGGAGCTGTTTTTT	CASSRNPGTSTGELFF
few	TRBV10-3	NA	TRBJ2-2	TGTGCCATCAGTGAGGGGGCGGGGGCAGGGGACACCGGGGAGCTGTTTTTT	CAISEGAGAGDTGELFF
NA	TRBV5-1	TRBD1	TRBJ1-2	TGCGCCAGCAGGCAAAGAACAGGGGAGGATGGCTACACCTTC	CASRQRTGEDGYTF
few	TRBV5-3	NA	TRBJ2-6	TGTGCCAGAAGCTTGACCTCTATATCTGGGGCCAACGTCCTGACTTTC	CARSLTSISGANVLTF
NA	TRBV28	TRBD1	TRBJ1-5	TGTGCCAGCAGTCAACACACCGACCACCGGGACAGGGTTGGGCAGCCCCAGCATTTT	CASSQHTDHRDRVGQPQHF
NA	TRBV5-1	TRBD2	TRBJ2-2	TGCGCCAGCAGCCGCACTAGCGGGGCGAACACCGGGGAGCTGTTTTTT	CASSRTSGANTGELFF
NA	TRBV10-1	NA	TRBJ1-1	TGCGCCAGCAGTGAGTCCCCGGAGGTAGGAGAAGCTTTCTTT	CASSESPEVGEAFF
few	TRBV2	TRBD1	TRBJ2-5	TGTGCCAGCAGTGCGGACAGGACGGAGACCCAGTACTTC	CASSADRTETQYF
NA	TRBV27	TRBD2	TRBJ2-5	TGTGCCAGCAGCCCTAGCGGAGCGTACCAAGAGACCCAGTACTTC	CASSPSGAYQETQYF
NA	TRBV7-8	NA	TRBJ2-7	TGTGCCAGCTTTGAGGGAGCGGTTCCCTACGAGCAGTACTTC	CASFEGAVPYEQYF
NA	TRBV4-1	NA	TRBJ2-2	TGCGCCAGCAGCCAAGAGGCAGCGAACACCGGGGAGCTGTTTTTT	CASSQEAANTGELFF
few	TRBV29-1	NA	TRBJ1-1	TGCAGCGTGAAGAGGGAAACGAACACTGAAGCTTTCTTT	CSVKRETNTEAFF
NA	TRBV5-1	TRBD2	TRBJ2-1	TGCGCCAGCAGCCAAACTAGCGGGGGACACAATGAGCAGTTCTTC	CASSQTSGGHNEQFF
NA	TRBV30	TRBD1	TRBJ1-2	TGTGCCTGGTCTTCCGGGACAGGCTATGGCTACACCTTC	CAWSSGTGYGYTF
NA	TRBV5-6	NA	TRBJ2-4	TGTGCCAGCAGCTTGGGGACAATAGCCAAAAACATTCAGTACTTC	CASSLGTIAKNIQYF
NA	TRBV10-2	TRBD2	TRBJ2-3	TGCGCCAGCAGACTAGCGGGAGTTATGGTTACGCAGTATTTT	CASRLAGVMVTQYF
NA	TRBV5-4	NA	TRBJ1-1	TGTGCCAGCAGCGCCGCCGGGGTCAGCGGGAACACTGAAGCTTTCTTT	CASSAAGVSGNTEAFF
NA	TRBV11-2	NA	TRBJ1-5	TGTGCCAGCAGCTTAATCCTAGAAAGTGCCCAGCATTTT	CASSLILESAQHF
NA	TRBV9	NA	TRBJ2-7	TGTGCCAGCAGCGTAGCGGCGGCGGAAGACTACGAGCAGTACTTC	CASSVAAAEDYEQYF
NA	TRBV19	NA	TRBJ2-1	TGTGCCAGTAGTAAGGACCGGGGAACCTACAATGAGCAGTTCTTC	CASSKDRGTYNEQFF
NA	TRBV4-2	TRBD2	TRBJ2-1	TGTGCCAGCAGTCCTGGACTAGACAACAATGAGCAGTTCTTC	CASSPGLDNNEQFF
NA	TRBV5-1	NA	TRBJ2-2	TGCGCCAGCAGCCCCGTTCCCGAGACCGGGGAGCTGTTTTTT	CASSPVPETGELFF
NA	TRBV7-9	TRBD1	TRBJ1-1	TGTGCCAGCAGCTTGGACAGGGGCCCGAACACTGAAGCTTTCTTT	CASSLDRGPNTEAFF
NA	TRBV10-3	NA	TRBJ2-1	TGTGCCATCAGGGCGACAGGAATTACACATGAGCAGTTCTTC	CAIRATGITHEQFF
NA	TRBV19	TRBD1	TRBJ2-7	TGTGCCAGTAGTATAGCGGGGACAGCGATCTACGAGCAGTACTTC	CASSIAGTAIYEQYF
once	TRBV5-8	TRBD2	TRBJ2-7	TGTGCCAGCAGCTTATCTAGCGGACCCTACGAGCAGTACTTC	CASSLSSGPYEQYF
NA	TRBV27	TRBD2	TRBJ2-5	TGTGCCAGCAGTCCTCGGACTAGCGGGAGCCAAGAGACCCAGTACTTC	CASSPRTSGSQETQYF
NA	TRBV9	NA	TRBJ2-2	TGTGCCAGCGATCCCCAGGGTATGGGATCAGCTACCGGGGAGCTGTTTTTT	CASDPQGMGSATGELFF
NA	TRBV6-1	TRBD2	TRBJ2-5	TGTGCCAGCAACGGGAGGGGGAGAGAGACCCAGTACTTC	CASNGRGRETQYF
NA	TRBV9	TRBD2	TRBJ2-5	TGTGCCAGCAGCACAGGGACTAGCGGGGGTGGGCCAGAGACCCAGTACTTC	CASSTGTSGGGPETQYF
NA	TRBV2	TRBD2	TRBJ2-1	TGTGCCAGCAACCCCCTAGCGGGAGTACCTCATGAGCAGTTCTTC	CASNPLAGVPHEQFF
NA	TRBV23-1	NA	TRBJ2-5	TGCGCCAGCAGTCCCCAACGACTAGCAGGGGAAGAGACCCAGTACTTC	CASSPQRLAGEETQYF
NA	TRBV14	TRBD2	TRBJ2-3	TGTGCCAGCAGCCAATTAGCGGGAGTCGATACGCAGTATTTT	CASSQLAGVDTQYF
NA	TRBV5-8	NA	TRBJ2-1	TGTGCCAGCAGCAGCCTGGCCGCAGGGTACAATGAGCAGTTCTTC	CASSSLAAGYNEQFF
NA	TRBV18	NA	TRBJ2-7	TGTGCCAGCTCGCAGAAGACTCCGGGGAATTCCTACGAGCAGTACTTC	CASSQKTPGNSYEQYF
NA	TRBV6-1	TRBD2	TRBJ2-5	TGTGCCAGCAGTGAAGGGGGGGGTCCAGAGACCCAGTACTTC	CASSEGGGPETQYF